The source of this T cell receptor beta chain is a study of shared clonotypes between healthy human individuals. Study-wide results and caveats: Among the subsets, naive ones generally showed larger estimated richness than memory ones.

Sequenced by immunoSEQ multiplex PCR; TCRdb stores in-frame clones only, minus some. The sample yields fewer than 2.5 million clones, over 85% seen once. Notes on this clone: No antigen is known for it.

With V trimmed by 3 bases and J by 10 bases, 8 bases remained unmatched. The germline V gene has CDR1 MDHEN and CDR2 SYDVKM. The CDR3 is made up of 14 amino acids. The rearrangement uses TRBV28 and TRBJ2-1; 8 bases map to TRBD2. The clonotype originates from a man younger than 35 in good health. Some clones in this sample may be carry-over from other donors' samples. The specimen was naive CD4+ T cells from PBMCs. This sample's subset: CD45RA+ positively selected. The CDR3, as DNA: TGTGCCAGCAGTTTGGCGGGGGGCGCCGTCGAGCAGTTCTTC. It yields the protein CASSLAGGAVEQFF.